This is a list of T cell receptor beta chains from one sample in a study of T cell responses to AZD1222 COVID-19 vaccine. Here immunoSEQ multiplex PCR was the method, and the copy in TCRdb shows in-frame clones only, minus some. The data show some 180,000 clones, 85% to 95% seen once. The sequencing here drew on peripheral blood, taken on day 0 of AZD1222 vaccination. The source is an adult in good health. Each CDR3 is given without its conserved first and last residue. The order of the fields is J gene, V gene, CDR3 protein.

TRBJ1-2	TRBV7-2	ASIAGASRRGGGYT
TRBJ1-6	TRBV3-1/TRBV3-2	ASSQSTGFSPLH
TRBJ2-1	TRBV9	ASSESTGTSNSEQF
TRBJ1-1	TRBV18	ASSPQNTEAF
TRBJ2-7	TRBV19	ASSTGGGYEQY
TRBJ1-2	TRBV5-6	ASSPGVGLGGYT
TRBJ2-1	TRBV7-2	ASSLARDNEQF
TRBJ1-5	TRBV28	ASSPGTFGNQPQH
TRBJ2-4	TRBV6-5	ASTGIAKNIQY
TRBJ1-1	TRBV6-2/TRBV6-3	ASSYLGFWANTEAF
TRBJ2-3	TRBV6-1	ASSVFGRTLTDTQY
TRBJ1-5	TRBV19	ASRITVGSNQPQH
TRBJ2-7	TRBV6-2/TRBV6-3	ASSYTHNYEQY
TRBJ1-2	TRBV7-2	ASSLEPGTPYGYT
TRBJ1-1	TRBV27	ASSFGGNTEAF
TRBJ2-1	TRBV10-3	AITASGGAQNEQF
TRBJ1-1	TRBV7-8	ASSAARVNTEAF
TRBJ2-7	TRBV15	ATSFQGFQY
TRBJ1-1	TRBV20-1	SASDTEAF
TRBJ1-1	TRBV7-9	ASSTYGQIMNTEAF
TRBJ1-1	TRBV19	ASMRHTEAF
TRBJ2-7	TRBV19	ASSIAGQGYEQY
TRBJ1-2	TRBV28	ASSLTGYT
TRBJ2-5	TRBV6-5	ASRDRIQETQY
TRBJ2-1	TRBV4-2	ASSQEATSGGDEQF
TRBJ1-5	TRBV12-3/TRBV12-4	ASSSTGEPQH
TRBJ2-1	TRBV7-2	ASPREQNNEQF
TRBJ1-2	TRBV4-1	ASSQGIPVHGYT
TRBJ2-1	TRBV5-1	ASSADGSSYNEQF
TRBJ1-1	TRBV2	ASIQGGLDTEAF
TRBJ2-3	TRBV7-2	ASSLAGGTPDTQY
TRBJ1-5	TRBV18	ASSPDSGGGNQPQH
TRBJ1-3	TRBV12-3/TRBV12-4	ASSYSGNTIY
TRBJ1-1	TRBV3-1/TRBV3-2	ASSYRTANTEAF
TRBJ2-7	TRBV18	ASSPWGESYEQY
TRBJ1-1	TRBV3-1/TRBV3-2	ASSPRLNTEAF
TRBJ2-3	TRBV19	ASSKSGQGPNTDTQY
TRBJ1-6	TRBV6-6	ASSYAPQGGNSPLH
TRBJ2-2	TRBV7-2	ASSPGQGATGELF
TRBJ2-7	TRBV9	ASSVGQNEQY
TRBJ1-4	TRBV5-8	ASSPSTNEKLF
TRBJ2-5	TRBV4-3	ASSQDTEETQY
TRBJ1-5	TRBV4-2	VSSPYRDSNQPQH
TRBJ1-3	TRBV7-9	ASSFLTGNTIY
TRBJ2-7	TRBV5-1	ASSLRAAEPYEQY
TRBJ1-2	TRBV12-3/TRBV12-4	ASRGGQEGGYT